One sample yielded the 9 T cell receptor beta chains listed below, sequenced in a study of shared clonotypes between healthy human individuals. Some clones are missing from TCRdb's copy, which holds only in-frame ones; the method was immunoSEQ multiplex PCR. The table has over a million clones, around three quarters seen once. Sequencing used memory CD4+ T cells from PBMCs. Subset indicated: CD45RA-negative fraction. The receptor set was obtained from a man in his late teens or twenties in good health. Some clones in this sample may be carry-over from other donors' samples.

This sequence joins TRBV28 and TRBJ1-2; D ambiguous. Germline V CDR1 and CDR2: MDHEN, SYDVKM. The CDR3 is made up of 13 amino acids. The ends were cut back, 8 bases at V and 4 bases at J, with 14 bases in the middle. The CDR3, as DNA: TGTGCCAGCGGTGTTCGAGTCCTCTATGGCTACACCTTC. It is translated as CASGVRVLYGYTF.

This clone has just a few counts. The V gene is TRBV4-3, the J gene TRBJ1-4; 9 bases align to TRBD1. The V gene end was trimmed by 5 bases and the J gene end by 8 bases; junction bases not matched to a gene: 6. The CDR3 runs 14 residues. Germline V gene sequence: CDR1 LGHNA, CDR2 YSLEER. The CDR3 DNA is TGCGCCAGCAGCACACGGACAGGGGAAGAAAAACTGTTTTTT. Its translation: CASSTRTGEEKLFF.

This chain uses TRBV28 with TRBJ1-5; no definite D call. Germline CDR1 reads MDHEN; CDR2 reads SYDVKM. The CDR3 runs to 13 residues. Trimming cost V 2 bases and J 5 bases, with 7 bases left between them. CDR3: CASSLLGYQPQHF. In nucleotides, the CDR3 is TGTGCCAGCAGTTTACTTGGCTATCAGCCCCAGCATTTT.

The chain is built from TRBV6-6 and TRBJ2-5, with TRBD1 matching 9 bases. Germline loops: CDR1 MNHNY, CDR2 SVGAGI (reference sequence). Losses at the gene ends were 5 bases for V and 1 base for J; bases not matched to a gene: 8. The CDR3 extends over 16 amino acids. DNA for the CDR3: TGTGCCAGCAGTATACAGGGGGCCTTCCCCCAAGAGACCCAGTACTTC. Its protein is CASSIQGAFPQETQYF.

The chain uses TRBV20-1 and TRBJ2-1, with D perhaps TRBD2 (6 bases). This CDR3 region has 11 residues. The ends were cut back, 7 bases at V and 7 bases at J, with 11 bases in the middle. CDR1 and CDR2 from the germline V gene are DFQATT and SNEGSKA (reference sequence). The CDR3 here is CSVLTRNEQFF. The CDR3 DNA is TGCAGTGTCCTGACTAGGAATGAGCAGTTCTTC.

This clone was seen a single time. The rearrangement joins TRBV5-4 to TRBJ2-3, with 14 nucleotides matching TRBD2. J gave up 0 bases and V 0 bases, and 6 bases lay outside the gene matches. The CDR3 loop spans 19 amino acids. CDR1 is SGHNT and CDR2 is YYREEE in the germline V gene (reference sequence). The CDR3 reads CASSLGLAGGKYSTDTQYF. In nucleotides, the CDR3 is TGTGCCAGCAGCTTGGGACTAGCGGGAGGGAAATACAGCACAGATACGCAGTATTTT. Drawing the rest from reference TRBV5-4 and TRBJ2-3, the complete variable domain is ETGVTQSPTHLIKTRGQQVTLRCSSQSGHNTVSWYQQALGQGPQFIFQYYREEENGRGNFPPRFSGLQFPNYSSELNVNALELDDSALYLCASSLGLAGGKYSTDTQYFGPGTRLTVL.

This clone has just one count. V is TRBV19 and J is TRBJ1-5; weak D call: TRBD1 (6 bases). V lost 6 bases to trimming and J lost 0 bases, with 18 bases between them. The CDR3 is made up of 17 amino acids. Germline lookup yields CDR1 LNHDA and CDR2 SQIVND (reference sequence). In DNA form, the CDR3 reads TGTGCCAGTAGCCCTCTCCGGGGGCCCTATAGCAATCAGCCCCAGCATTTT. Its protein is CASSPLRGPYSNQPQHF.

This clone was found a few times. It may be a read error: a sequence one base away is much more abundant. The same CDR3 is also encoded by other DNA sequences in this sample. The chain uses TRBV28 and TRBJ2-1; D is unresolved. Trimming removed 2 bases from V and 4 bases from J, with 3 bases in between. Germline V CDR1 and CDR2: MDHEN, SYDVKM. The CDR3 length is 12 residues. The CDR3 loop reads CASSLGYNEQFF. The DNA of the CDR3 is TGTGCCAGCAGTTTAGGTTACAATGAGCAGTTCTTC.

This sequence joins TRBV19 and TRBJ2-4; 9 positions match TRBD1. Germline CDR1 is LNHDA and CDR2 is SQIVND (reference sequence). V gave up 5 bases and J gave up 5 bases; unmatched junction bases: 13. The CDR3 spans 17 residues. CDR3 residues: CASSRFTGGSGENIQYF. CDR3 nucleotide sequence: TGTGCCAGTAGTCGCTTCACAGGGGGCTCCGGCGAAAACATTCAGTACTTC.